These 10 T cell receptor beta chains were sequenced from one sample in a study of cytomegalovirus exposure and HLA in healthy donors. In the PCR, 60 Vbeta and 13 Jbeta primers were used. This table comes from immunoSEQ multiplex PCR, and its TCRdb copy is limited to in-frame clones, with some not included. Of approximately 140,000 clones listed, around 74% are singletons. Sequencing was carried out using PBMCs. Source of these receptors: a man between 50 and 59 years old in good health and CMV-seropositive.

This clone was recorded a few times. For the CDR3, the DNA is TGTGCCAGCACCCAAGGGACAGGGCAAGGGAAGCCCCAGCATTTT. Translated: CASTQGTGQGKPQHF. This chain links TRBV6-1 with TRBJ1-5, with 9 nucleotides matching TRBD1. Unmatched junction bases numbered 12, after V lost 7 bases and J lost 8 bases. This CDR3 is 15 amino acids long. Germline CDR1 reads MNHNS; CDR2 reads SASEGT.

The chain couples TRBV7-2 to TRBJ2-3, with 8 bases aligning to TRBD2. Germline loops: CDR1 SGHTA, CDR2 FQGNSA. The ends lost 2 bases at V and 0 bases at J; junction bases unmatched: 1. There are 15 residues in the CDR3. CDR3 sequence (DNA): TGTGCCAGCAGCTTAACTAGCGGTAGCACAGATACGCAGTATTTT. This sequence encodes CASSLTSGSTDTQYF.

V and J are TRBV6-5 and TRBJ2-5; D unclear. The J call may be faulty, since TRBJ2-7 better matches the DNA end. CDR3 length: 14 residues. Germline values: CDR1 MNHEY, CDR2 SVGAGI. The CDR3, as DNA: TGTGCCAGCAGTTACCGAGCAGGTGCCTACGAGCAGTACTTC. It codes for CASSYRAGAYEQYF.

CDR3 in amino acids: CASSQDRRTSGGGSEQFF. CDR3 DNA: TGTGCCAGCAGCCAAGATCGGAGGACTAGCGGGGGGGGCTCTGAGCAGTTCTTC. This chain links TRBV4-2 with TRBJ2-1; 15 bases are shared with TRBD2. J was trimmed by 9 bases and V by 0 bases; bases with no gene match: 9. The CDR3 has 18 residues. The germline CDR1 and CDR2 sequences are LGHNA and YNFKEQ.

The rearrangement joins TRBV29-1 to TRBJ2-3; TRBD2 matches 7 bases. Germline CDR1 and CDR2: SQVTM and ANQGSEA. The CDR3 sequence is 15 residues long. Trimming took 3 bases from V and 2 from J; bases not matched to a gene: 8. In nucleotides, the CDR3 is TGCAGCGTTGAGGGGTCTAGCGGTAACACAGATACGCAGTATTTT. It is translated as CSVEGSSGNTDTQYF.

The rearrangement uses TRBV2 and TRBJ1-2, with 9 bases lining up with TRBD1. This CDR3 comprises 14 residues. From germline, CDR1 is SNHLY and CDR2 FYNNEI. The V gene end was trimmed by 2 bases and the J gene end by 7 bases; junction bases not matched to a gene: 5. The CDR3 protein is CASSERGQGFGYTF. The CDR3, as DNA: TGTGCCAGCAGTGAACGCGGACAGGGGTTTGGCTACACCTTC.

The chain is built from TRBV29-1 and TRBJ2-2, with 9 positions matching TRBD2. The CDR3 covers 16 residues. The V and J ends lost 5 bases and 3 bases, in that order; junction bases with no gene match: 10. Germline CDR1 SQVTM, CDR2 ANQGSEA. CDR3 protein: CSVRLSSGIYTGELFF. CDR3 coding DNA: TGCAGCGTTCGCCTCTCTAGCGGGATTTACACCGGGGAGCTGTTTTTT.

The rearrangement uses TRBV6-5 and TRBJ2-3; 12 bases line up with TRBD1. Losses at the gene ends were 6 bases for V and 6 bases for J; bases not matched to a gene: 7. This CDR3 is built from 15 residues. Germline V CDR1 and CDR2: MNHEY, SVGAGI. CDR3 sequence reads: CASSNPGQGADTQYF. In DNA, the CDR3 is TGTGCCAGCAGCAACCCGGGACAGGGGGCGGATACGCAGTATTTT.

This clone has just one count. The J gene is TRBJ2-1, the V gene TRBV7-2, with 8 bases fitting TRBD2. Looked up from germline, CDR1 is SGHTA and CDR2 is FQGNSA. V shed 2 bases and J 3 bases; nucleotides not matched to a gene: 6. The CDR3 spans 16 residues. CDR3 sequence: CASSLTSGTVYNEQFF. The CDR3 DNA reads as TGTGCCAGCAGCTTAACTAGCGGAACTGTCTACAATGAGCAGTTCTTC.

J is TRBJ2-5 and V is TRBV6-1; D is uncertain. Germline V CDR1 and CDR2: MNHNS, SASEGT. This CDR3 has 13 amino acids. V was clipped by 0 bases and J by 5 bases, with 7 bases between them. The CDR3 here is CASSEAPRETQYF. The CDR3 DNA reads as TGTGCCAGCAGTGAAGCCCCCCGGGAGACCCAGTACTTC.